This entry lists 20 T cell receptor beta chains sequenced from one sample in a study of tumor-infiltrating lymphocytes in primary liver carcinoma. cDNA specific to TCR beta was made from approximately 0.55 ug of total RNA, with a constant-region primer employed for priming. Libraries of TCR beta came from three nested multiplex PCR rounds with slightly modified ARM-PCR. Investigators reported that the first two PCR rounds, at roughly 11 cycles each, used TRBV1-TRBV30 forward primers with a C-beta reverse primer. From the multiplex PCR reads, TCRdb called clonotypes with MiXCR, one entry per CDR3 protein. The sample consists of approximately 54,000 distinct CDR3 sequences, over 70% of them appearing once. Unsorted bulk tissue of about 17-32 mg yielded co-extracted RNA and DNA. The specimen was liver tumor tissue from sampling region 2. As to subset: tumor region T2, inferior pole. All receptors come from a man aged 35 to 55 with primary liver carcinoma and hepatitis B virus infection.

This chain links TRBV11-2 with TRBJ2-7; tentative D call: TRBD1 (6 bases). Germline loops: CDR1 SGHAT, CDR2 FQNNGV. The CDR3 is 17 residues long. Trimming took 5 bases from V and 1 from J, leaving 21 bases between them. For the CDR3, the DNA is TGTGCCAGCAGCATCGACCCGCCGGCACAGGGATCCTACGAGCAGTACTTC. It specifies CASSIDPPAQGSYEQYF.

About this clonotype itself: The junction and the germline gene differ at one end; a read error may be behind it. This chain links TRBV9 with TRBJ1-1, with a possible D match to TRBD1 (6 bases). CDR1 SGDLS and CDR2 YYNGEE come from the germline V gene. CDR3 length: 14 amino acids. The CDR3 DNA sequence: TGTGCCAGCAGCGTGAGGTGGGGGGACACTGAAGCTTTTTTT. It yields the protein CASSVRWGDTEAFF. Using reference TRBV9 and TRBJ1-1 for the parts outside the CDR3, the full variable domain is DSGVTQTPKHLITATGQRVTLRCSPRSGDLSVYWYQQSLDQGLQFLIQYYNGEERAKGNILERFSAQQFPDLHSELNLSSLELGDSALYFCASSVRWGDTEAFFGQGTRLTVV.

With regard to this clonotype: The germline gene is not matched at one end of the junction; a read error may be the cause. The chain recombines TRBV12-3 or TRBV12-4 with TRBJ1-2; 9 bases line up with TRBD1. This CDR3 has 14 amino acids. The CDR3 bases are TGTGCCAGCGGTTTTATGGGGACAGGGAATGGCTACATCTTC. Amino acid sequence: CASGFMGTGNGYIF.

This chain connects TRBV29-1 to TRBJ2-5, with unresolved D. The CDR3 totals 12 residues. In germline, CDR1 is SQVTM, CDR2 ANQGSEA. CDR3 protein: CNVAGWKETQYF. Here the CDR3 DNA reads TGCAACGTAGCCGGGTGGAAAGAGACCCAGTACTTC.

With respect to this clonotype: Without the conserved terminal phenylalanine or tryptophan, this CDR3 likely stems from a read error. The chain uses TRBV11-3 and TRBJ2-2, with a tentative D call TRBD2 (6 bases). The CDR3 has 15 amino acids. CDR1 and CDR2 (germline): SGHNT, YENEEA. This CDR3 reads CASNLGPVDTGGLFI. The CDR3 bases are TGTGCCAGCAACTTAGGACCGGTTGACACCGGGGGGCTGTTTATT.

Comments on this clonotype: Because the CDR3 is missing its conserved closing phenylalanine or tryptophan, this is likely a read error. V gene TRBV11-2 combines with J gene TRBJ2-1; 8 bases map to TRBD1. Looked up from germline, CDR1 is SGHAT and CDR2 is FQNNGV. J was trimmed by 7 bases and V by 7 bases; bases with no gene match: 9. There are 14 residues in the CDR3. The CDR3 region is CASTSGGPGNEQFY. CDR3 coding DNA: TGTGCCAGCACTTCAGGGGGCCCTGGGAATGAGCAGTTCTAC.

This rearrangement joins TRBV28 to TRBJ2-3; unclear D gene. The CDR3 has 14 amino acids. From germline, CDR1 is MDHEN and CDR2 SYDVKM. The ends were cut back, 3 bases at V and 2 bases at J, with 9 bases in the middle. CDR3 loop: CASSFLSYTDTQYF. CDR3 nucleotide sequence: TGTGCCAGCAGTTTCCTTAGCTACACAGATACGCAGTATTTT. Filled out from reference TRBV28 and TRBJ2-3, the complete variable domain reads DVKVTQSSRYLVKRTGEKVFLECVQDMDHENMFWYRQDPGLGLRLIYFSYDVKMKEKGDIPEGYSVSREKKERFSLILESASTNQTSMYLCASSFLSYTDTQYFGPGTRLTVL.

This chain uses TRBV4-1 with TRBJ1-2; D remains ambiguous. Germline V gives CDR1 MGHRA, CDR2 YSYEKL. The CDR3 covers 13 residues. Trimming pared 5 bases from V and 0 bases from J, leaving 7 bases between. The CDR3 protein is CASSVTTNYGYTF. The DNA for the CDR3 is TGCGCCAGCAGCGTTACAACTAACTATGGCTACACCTTC.

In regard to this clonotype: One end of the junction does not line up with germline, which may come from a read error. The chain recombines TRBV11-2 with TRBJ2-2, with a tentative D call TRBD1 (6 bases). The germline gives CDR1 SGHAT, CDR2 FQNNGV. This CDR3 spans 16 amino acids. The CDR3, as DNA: TGTGTCAGCAGCTTCCCTACAGGGATGGTCTCCGGGAAGCTGTTTTTT. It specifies CVSSFPTGMVSGKLFF. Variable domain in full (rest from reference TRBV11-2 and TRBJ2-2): EAGVAQSPRYKIIEKRQSVAFWCNPISGHATLYWYQQILGQGPKLLIQFQNNGVVDDSQLPKDRFSAERLKGVDSTLKIQPAKLEDSAVYLCVSSFPTGMVSGKLFFGEGSRLTVL.

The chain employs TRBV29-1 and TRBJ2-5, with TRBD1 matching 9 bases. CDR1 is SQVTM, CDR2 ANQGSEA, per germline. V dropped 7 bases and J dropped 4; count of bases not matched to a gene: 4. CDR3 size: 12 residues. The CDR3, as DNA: TGCAGCGGAAACAGGGGGCTAGAGACCCAGTACTTC. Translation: CSGNRGLETQYF.

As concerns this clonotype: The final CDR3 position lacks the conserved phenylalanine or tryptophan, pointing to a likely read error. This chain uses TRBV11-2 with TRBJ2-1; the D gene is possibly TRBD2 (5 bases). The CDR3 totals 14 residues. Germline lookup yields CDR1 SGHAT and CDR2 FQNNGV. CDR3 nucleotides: TGTGCCGGCAGTTCCGCGGGCCCTGGGAATGAGCAGTTCCTC. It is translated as CAGSSAGPGNEQFL.

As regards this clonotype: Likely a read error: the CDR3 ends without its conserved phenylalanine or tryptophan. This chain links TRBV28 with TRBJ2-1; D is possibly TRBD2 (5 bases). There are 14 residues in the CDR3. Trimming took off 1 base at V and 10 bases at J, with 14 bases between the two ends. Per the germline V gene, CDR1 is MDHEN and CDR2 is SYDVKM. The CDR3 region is CASSLSGTRSEQFY. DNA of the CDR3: TGTGCCAGCAGTTTATCTGGAACTAGGTCCGAGCAGTTCTAC.

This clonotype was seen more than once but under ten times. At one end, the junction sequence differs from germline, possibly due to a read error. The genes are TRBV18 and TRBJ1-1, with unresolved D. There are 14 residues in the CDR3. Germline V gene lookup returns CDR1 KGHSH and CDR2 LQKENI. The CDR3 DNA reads TGTGCCAGCTCGCCACCGACATCTGACACTGAAGCTTTCTTT. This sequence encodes CASSPPTSDTEAFF.

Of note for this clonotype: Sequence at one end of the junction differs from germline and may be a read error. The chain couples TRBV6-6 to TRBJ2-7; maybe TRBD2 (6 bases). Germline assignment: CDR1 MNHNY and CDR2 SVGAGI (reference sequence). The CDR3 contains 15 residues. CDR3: CTSSYLGGGSYEQYF. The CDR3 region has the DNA TGTACCAGCAGTTACCTCGGTGGGGGGTCCTATGAGCAGTACTTC.

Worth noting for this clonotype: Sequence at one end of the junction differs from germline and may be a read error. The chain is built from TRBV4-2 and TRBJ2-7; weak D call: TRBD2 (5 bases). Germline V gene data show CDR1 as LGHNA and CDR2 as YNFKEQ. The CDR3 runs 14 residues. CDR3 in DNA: TGTGCCAACAGCCAAGAAGGGAGCATCTACGAGCAGTACTTC. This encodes CANSQEGSIYEQYF.

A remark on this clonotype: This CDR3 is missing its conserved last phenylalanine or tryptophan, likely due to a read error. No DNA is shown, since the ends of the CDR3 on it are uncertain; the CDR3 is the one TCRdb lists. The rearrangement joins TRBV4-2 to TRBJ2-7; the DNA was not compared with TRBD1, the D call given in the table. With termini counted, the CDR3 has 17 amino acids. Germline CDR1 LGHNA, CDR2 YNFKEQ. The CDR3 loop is CASSQAGSPRWSGEQYS.

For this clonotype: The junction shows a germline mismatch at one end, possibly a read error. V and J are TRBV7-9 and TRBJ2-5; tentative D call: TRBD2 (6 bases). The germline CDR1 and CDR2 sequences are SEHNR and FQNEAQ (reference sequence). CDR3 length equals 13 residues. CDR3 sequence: CASSPDYQEIQYF. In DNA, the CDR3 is TGTGCCAGCAGCCCGGACTACCAAGAGATCCAGTACTTC.

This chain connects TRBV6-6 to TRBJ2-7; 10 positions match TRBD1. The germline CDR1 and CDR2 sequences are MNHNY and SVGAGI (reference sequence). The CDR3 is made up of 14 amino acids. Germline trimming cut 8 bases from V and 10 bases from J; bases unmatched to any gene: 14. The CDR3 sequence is CASVRDRGLGEQYF. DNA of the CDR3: TGTGCCAGCGTTAGGGACAGGGGATTGGGGGAACAGTACTTC.

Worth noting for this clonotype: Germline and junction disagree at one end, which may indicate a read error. The CDR3 DNA reads as TGTGCCAGCAGCTTCCGGGAGGGGTGCACTGATACGCAGTATTTT. This translates into CASSFREGCTDTQYF. The chain links TRBV7-9 to TRBJ2-3; 8 positions agree with TRBD2. Germline CDR1 reads SEHNR; CDR2 reads FQNEAQ (reference sequence). This CDR3 has 15 residues.

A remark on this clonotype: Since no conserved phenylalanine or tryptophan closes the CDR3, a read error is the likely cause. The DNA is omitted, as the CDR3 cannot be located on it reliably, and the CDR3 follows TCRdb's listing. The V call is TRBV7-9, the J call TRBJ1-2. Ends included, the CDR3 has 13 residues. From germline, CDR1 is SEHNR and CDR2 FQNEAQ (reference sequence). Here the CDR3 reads CASSLVSLYGYTL.